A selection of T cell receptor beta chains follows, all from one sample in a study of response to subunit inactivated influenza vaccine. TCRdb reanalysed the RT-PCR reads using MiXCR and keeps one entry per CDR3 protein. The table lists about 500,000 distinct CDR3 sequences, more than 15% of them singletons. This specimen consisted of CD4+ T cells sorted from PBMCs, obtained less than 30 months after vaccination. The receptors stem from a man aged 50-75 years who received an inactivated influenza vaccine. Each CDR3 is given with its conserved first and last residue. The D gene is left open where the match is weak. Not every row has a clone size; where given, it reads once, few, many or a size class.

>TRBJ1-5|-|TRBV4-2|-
TGTGCCAGCAGCCAAGAGGGGCTCAGGTACAGGCGGAATCAGCCCCAGCATTTT
CASSQEGLRYRRNQPQHF
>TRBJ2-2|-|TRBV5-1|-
TGCGCCAGCAGCTTGTCACCCCGCGGGGTTAACACCGGGGAGCTGTTTTTT
CASSLSPRGVNTGELFF
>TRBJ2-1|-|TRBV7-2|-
TGTGCCAGCAGCTTAGTAGGTGGGGGGTCTGGCAATGAGCAGTTCTTC
CASSLVGGGSGNEQFF
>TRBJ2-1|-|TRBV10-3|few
TGTGCCATCAGTGATCATGGGGCCCTGGGAAAGTTCTTC
CAISDHGALGKFF
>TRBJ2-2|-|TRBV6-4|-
TGTGCCAGCAGTGACTACCTCCTTGGGGGATCGAACACCGGGGAGCTGTTTTTT
CASSDYLLGGSNTGELFF
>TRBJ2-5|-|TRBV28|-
TGTGCCAGCAGTTTCGGGCGTGTGAGGGCCCAAGAGACCCAGTACTTC
CASSFGRVRAQETQYF
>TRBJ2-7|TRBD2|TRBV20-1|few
TGCAGTGCTAGTAGCGGGGGTTCCTACGAGCAGTACTTC
CSASSGGSYEQYF
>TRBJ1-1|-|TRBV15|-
TGTGCCACCAGCAGGGACAGAATGAACACTGAAGCTTTCTTT
CATSRDRMNTEAFF
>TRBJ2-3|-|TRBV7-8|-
TGTGCCAGCAGCCCCCAAGTGGATACGCAGTATTTT
CASSPQVDTQYF
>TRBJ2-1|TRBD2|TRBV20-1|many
TGCAGTGCTAGAATGCTAGCGGGAGGGCCTAATGAGCAGTTCTTC
CSARMLAGGPNEQFF
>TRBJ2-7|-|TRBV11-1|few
TGTGCCAGCAGCATTGTTCACTACGAGCAGTACTTC
CASSIVHYEQYF
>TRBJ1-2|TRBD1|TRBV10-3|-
TGTGCCATCAGTGGGGACAGATCAAACTATGGCTACACCTTC
CAISGDRSNYGYTF
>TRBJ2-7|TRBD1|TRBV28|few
TGTGCCAGCAGGGGACAGGGGCTAACTCCTTCCTACGAGCAGTACTTC
CASRGQGLTPSYEQYF
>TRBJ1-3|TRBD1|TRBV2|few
TGTGCCAGCAGCGTCGATCAGGGGGGTAGAAACACCATATATTTT
CASSVDQGGRNTIYF
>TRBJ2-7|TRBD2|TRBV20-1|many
TGCAGTGCTATACTAGCGGGAGTAGGTTACGAGCAGTACTTC
CSAILAGVGYEQYF
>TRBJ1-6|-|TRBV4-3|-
TGCGCCAGCAGCCAAGAATCCACAGGGCTTTCACCCCTCCACTTT
CASSQESTGLSPLHF
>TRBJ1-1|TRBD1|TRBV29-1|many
TGCAGCGTAGACAGGGGGGGTGGAACTTTCTTT
CSVDRGGGTFF
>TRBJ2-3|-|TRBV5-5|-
TGTGCCAGCAGCTTGCTAACGGGAGTGACAGATACGCAGTATTTT
CASSLLTGVTDTQYF
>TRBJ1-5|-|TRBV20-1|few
TGCAGTGCTATGGACCGTAGCAATCAGCCCCAGCATTTT
CSAMDRSNQPQHF
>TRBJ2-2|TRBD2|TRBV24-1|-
TGTGCCACCAAACAGGACGGGAGGGCTGGCGGGGAGCTGTTTTTT
CATKQDGRAGGELFF
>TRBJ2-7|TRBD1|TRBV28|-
TGTGCCAGCACCTCCCCTTCGGACAGGGGGCTCCACGAGCAGTACTTC
CASTSPSDRGLHEQYF
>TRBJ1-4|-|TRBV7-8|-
TGTGCCAGCAGCCCCCGTAGGGTTGCGGAAGAAAAACTGTTTTTT
CASSPRRVAEEKLFF
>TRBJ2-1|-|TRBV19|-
TGTGCCAGTAGTGAAGTCGGGGGACGGAATATCTTC
CASSEVGGRNIF
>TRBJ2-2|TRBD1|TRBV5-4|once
TGTGCCAGCAGCTTGGCGAAACAGGGGAGTAACACCGGGGAGCTGTTTTTT
CASSLAKQGSNTGELFF
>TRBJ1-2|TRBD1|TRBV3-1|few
TGTGCCAGCAGCCAAGGACAGGGTTTTGGCTACACCTTC
CASSQGQGFGYTF
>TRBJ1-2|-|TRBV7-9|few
TGTGCCAGCAGCCCCCCGGGGGATAACTATGGCTACACCTTC
CASSPPGDNYGYTF
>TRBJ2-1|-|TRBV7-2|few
TGTGCCAGCAGCGTTGGTTGGGGGAGAGGTGAGCAGTTCTTC
CASSVGWGRGEQFF
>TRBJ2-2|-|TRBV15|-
TGTGCCACCAGCAGAGCCGGGGAGCTGTTTTTT
CATSRAGELFF
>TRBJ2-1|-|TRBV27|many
TGTGCCAGCAGAAGGGACTTGGGGTACAATGAGCAGTTCTTC
CASRRDLGYNEQFF
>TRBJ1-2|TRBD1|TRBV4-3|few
TGCGCCAGCAGCCAACCCGACAGGGAAAACGGCTACACCTTC
CASSQPDRENGYTF
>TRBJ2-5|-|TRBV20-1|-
TGCAGTGCTAGCTGGGGAATGAACCAAGAGACCCAGTACTTC
CSASWGMNQETQYF
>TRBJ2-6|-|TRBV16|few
TGTGCCAGCAGCCAATCGCGGCTGTCCTCTGGGGCCAACGTCCTGACTTTC
CASSQSRLSSGANVLTF
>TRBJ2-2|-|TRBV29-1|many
TGCAGCGTTGAAGTAGGACAGAAAAACACCGGGGAGCTGTTTTTT
CSVEVGQKNTGELFF
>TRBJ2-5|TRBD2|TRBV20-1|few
TGCAGTGCTAGACGAGGACTAGCCCAAGAGACCCAGTACTTC
CSARRGLAQETQYF
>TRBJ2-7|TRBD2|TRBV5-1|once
TGCGCCAGCAGCTTTAGCGGGAGGGCCTACGAGCAGTACTTC
CASSFSGRAYEQYF
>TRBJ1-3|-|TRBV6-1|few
TGTGCCAGCAGTGAACCGGGGTCTGGAAACACCATATATTTT
CASSEPGSGNTIYF
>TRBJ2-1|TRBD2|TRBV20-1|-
TGCAGTGCTATGGGACTAGCGGGACTCAATGAGCAGTTCTTC
CSAMGLAGLNEQFF
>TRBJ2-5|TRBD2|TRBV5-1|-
TGCGCCAGCAGCCCGACCGGGAGGGGCGAGACCCAGTACTTC
CASSPTGRGETQYF
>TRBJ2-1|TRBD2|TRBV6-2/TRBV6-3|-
TGTGCCAGCAGGCTAGCGGGAGTACTGGGGAATGAGCAGTTCTTC
CASRLAGVLGNEQFF
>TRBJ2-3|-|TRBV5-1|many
TGCGCCAGCAGCTTGTTCGGGAGCTCAGATACGCAGTATTTT
CASSLFGSSDTQYF
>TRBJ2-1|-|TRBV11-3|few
TGTGCCAGCAGCCAGCTAACTTGCTTC
CASSQLTCF
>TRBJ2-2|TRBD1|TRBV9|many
TGTGCCAGCAGCACAGGACAGGGAAGCACCGGGGAGCTGTTTTTT
CASSTGQGSTGELFF
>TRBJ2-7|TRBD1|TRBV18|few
TGTGCCAGCCGACAGGGGAGTTTTTACGAGCAGTACTTC
CASRQGSFYEQYF
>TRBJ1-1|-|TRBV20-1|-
TGCAGTGCTAGTAAGGCCCTCATGAACACTGAAGCTTTCTTT
CSASKALMNTEAFF
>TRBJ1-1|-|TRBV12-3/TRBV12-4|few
TGTGCCAGCACACGGGAACAGAACACTGAAGCTTTCTTT
CASTREQNTEAFF
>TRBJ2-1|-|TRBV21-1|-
TGTGCCAGCACCCGCGCCCTTAGCGCACGCTGGCCCTACAATGAGCAGTTCTTC
CASTRALSARWPYNEQFF
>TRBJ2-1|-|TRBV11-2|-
TGTGCCAGCAGCTTACAGGGGTCGGCAGGGAAGTACAATGAGCAGTTCTTC
CASSLQGSAGKYNEQFF
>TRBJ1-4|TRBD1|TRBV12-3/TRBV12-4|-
TGTGCCAGCAGTTTGTCGGGACAGAGGAATGAAAAACTGTTTTTT
CASSLSGQRNEKLFF
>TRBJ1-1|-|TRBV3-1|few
TGTGCCAGCAGCCGAAAGGGTCTCCCTGAAGCTTTCTTT
CASSRKGLPEAFF
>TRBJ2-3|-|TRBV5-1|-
TGCGCCAGCAGCGACAGAGGCCCCACAGATACGCAGTATTTT
CASSDRGPTDTQYF
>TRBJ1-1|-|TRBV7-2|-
TGTGCCAGCAGCTCAGACGCTATGTTGCTATGGACTGAAGCTTTCTTT
CASSSDAMLLWTEAFF
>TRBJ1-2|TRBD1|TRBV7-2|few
TGTGCCAGCAGCTTTCTAAACACAGGGGAGGATGGCTACACCTTC
CASSFLNTGEDGYTF
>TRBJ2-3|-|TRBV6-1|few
TGTGCCAGCAACTTAGGACCGAACACAGATACGCAGTATTTT
CASNLGPNTDTQYF
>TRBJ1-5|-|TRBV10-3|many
TGTGCCATCAGTGAGGTGGACAATTATCAGCCCCAGCATTTT
CAISEVDNYQPQHF